The 17 T cell receptor beta chains below come from one sample, sequenced in a study of T cells in Graves' hyperthyroidism and ophthalmopathy. Authors of the study amplified TCR beta CDR3 regions from RNA transcripts. The study used the HTBI primer set for a first-round RT-PCR of the TCR CDR3. One entry per CDR3 protein, called by TCRdb with MiXCR from the multiplex PCR reads. The data contain hundreds of thousands of distinct CDR3 sequences, less than 25% of them seen just once; the ten biggest clones take up more than 30%. The sample consisted of blood. The receptor source for this set is a man between 25 and 39 years old with Graves' ophthalmopathy.

This clonotype was observed a few times. The rearrangement links TRBV10-2 to TRBJ2-5; D could derive from TRBD1 or TRBD2 (6 bases each). Germline V lookup: CDR1 WSHSY, CDR2 SAAADI. CDR3 size: 15 residues. Trimming stripped 7 bases from V and 4 bases from J, with 19 bases between. For the CDR3, the DNA is TGCGCCAGCACGCCCACCCCAGGAGGGGGAGAGACCCAGTACTTC. It encodes CASTPTPGGGETQYF.

This chain links TRBV20-1 with TRBJ1-2; 7 nucleotides match TRBD1. CDR1 and CDR2 from the germline V gene are DFQATT and SNEGSKA (reference sequence). The CDR3 spans 15 residues. With V trimmed by 0 bases and J by 4 bases, 8 bases remained unmatched. CDR3 sequence reads: CSARDREQGIYGYTF. CDR3 coding DNA: TGCAGTGCTAGAGATAGGGAACAGGGGATCTATGGCTACACCTTC.

The chain uses TRBV29-1 and TRBJ1-2; D remains unclear. The CDR3 spans 11 residues. Per the germline V gene, CDR1 is SQVTM and CDR2 is ANQGSEA. Between the trimmed V and J ends, which lost 4 bases and 6 bases, there was a span of 9 bases. The CDR3 DNA reads as TGCAGCGTTGCTCTAAGGGATGGCTACACCTTC. Translation: CSVALRDGYTF.

A single count supports this clonotype. The junction differs from germline at one of its ends, possibly a read error. This chain links TRBV5-1 with TRBJ2-1; D perhaps matches TRBD2 (6 bases). This CDR3 has 16 amino acids. Germline-derived CDR1 and CDR2 are SGHRS and YFSETQ. CDR3 coding DNA: TGTGCCAGCAGCCCTCTCCGGGGACTTACCTACAATGAGCAGTTCTTC. This sequence encodes CASSPLRGLTYNEQFF.

CDR3 amino acids: CASSSTAGGNEQYF. The CDR3, as DNA: TGTGCCAGCAGCTCCACTGCTGGGGGTAACGAGCAGTACTTC. The chain joins TRBV11-2 to TRBJ2-7; tentatively, D is TRBD1 or TRBD2 (5 bases each). Trimming pared 4 bases from V and 5 bases from J, leaving 15 bases between. The CDR3 runs 14 residues. Germline CDR1 reads SGHAT; CDR2 reads FQNNGV.

The chain is built from TRBV28 and TRBJ2-5; TRBD1 might be the D (6 bases). The CDR3 contains 13 residues. Germline loops: CDR1 MDHEN, CDR2 SYDVKM. V gave up 8 bases and J gave up 4 bases, with 14 bases separating them. CDR3 sequence reads: CASLGARGETQYF. The CDR3 nucleotides read TGTGCCAGCCTGGGGGCTAGGGGAGAGACCCAGTACTTC.

V is TRBV7-9 and J is TRBJ2-1, with 12 bases matching TRBD2. V lost 2 bases, J lost 9 bases, and 5 bases stayed unmatched. The length of the CDR3 is 15 residues. Germline V CDR1 and CDR2: SEHNR, FQNEAQ (reference sequence). The CDR3, as DNA: TGTGCCAGCAGCTTACTAGCGGGAGGGCCATCTGAGCAGTTCTTC. This sequence encodes CASSLLAGGPSEQFF.

This clonotype was seen only a few times. The chain uses TRBV30 and TRBJ1-1; D gene uncertain. The CDR3 is 17 residues long. Germline V lookup: CDR1 GTSNPN, CDR2 SVGIG (reference sequence). V dropped 0 bases and J dropped 0 bases, with 17 bases sitting between them. The CDR3 protein is CAWSVRALPEMNTEAFF. In DNA form, the CDR3 reads TGTGCCTGGAGTGTAAGGGCGCTACCTGAAATGAACACTGAAGCTTTCTTT.

The chain employs TRBV24-1 and TRBJ2-2; the D is unclear. This CDR3 comprises 15 residues. V was shortened by 3 bases and J by 0 bases, with 7 bases between the two germline ends. Per the germline V gene, CDR1 is KGHDR and CDR2 is SFDVKD. This CDR3 reads CATSDHTANTGELFF. CDR3 DNA sequence: TGTGCCACCAGTGATCACACCGCGAACACCGGGGAGCTGTTTTTT.

This clonotype was seen a single time. The chain joins TRBV2 to TRBJ2-6; D unresolved. Germline V gene lookup returns CDR1 SNHLY and CDR2 FYNNEI. This CDR3 is built from 15 residues. V was shortened by 3 bases and J by 5 bases, with 11 bases between the two germline ends. The CDR3 protein is CASSEEGTWANVLTF. CDR3 coding DNA: TGTGCCAGCAGTGAGGAAGGTACTTGGGCCAACGTCCTGACTTTC.

This chain links TRBV18 with TRBJ2-7; 7 bases are shared with TRBD1. The J call could be wrong; TRBJ2-1 is a better fit for the DNA end. There are 15 residues in the CDR3. Germline-derived CDR1 and CDR2 are KGHSH and LQKENI. The CDR3 here is CASSPATGITYEQFF. The CDR3 nucleotides read TGTGCCAGCTCACCAGCGACAGGGATAACCTACGAGCAGTTCTTC.

This clonotype was detected a few times. This chain uses TRBV5-1 with TRBJ2-3, with a possible D match to TRBD1 (6 bases). This CDR3 has 15 residues. The germline V gene encodes CDR1 SGHRS and CDR2 YFSETQ. Trimming took off 2 bases at V and 0 bases at J, with 10 bases between the two ends. Here the CDR3 DNA reads TGCGCCAGCAGCTTTGAGGGGGTTAGCACAGATACGCAGTATTTT. Translated: CASSFEGVSTDTQYF.

In this sample, this clonotype turned up a few times. The V gene is TRBV6-5, the J gene TRBJ2-2; D is unresolved. Germline V gives CDR1 MNHEY, CDR2 SVGAGI. Trimming removed 0 bases at V and 6 bases at J, with 8 bases between. CDR3 length: 14 residues. The CDR3 reads CASSYSSGPGELFF. The DNA of the CDR3 is TGTGCCAGCAGTTACTCGTCTGGGCCCGGGGAGCTGTTTTTT.

The rearrangement uses TRBV28 and TRBJ2-2; the D gene could be TRBD1 or TRBD2 (5 bases each). CDR1 is MDHEN, CDR2 SYDVKM, per germline. This CDR3 has 14 amino acids. V lost 10 bases to trimming and J lost 0 bases, with 12 bases between them. CDR3 sequence: CAIGTTSNTGELFF. In nucleotides, the CDR3 is TGTGCCATTGGGACCACTTCGAACACCGGGGAGCTGTTTTTT.

The chain uses TRBV7-2 and TRBJ2-7; the match to TRBD2 covers 13 bases. With 1 base clipped from V and 2 bases from J, the junction kept 8 bases outside the gene matches. CDR1 and CDR2 from the germline V gene are SGHTA and FQGNSA. The CDR3 is 18 residues long. DNA for the CDR3: TGTGCCAGCAGCTTAGTCACTAGCGGGAGGGCCATCACCTACGAGCAGTACTTC. Translating it yields CASSLVTSGRAITYEQYF.

About this clonotype: This could be a read error, since a much larger clone is one nucleotide away. The chain is built from TRBV20-1 and TRBJ1-1; 11 bases are a match to TRBD1. Germline V gene data show CDR1 as DFQATT and CDR2 as SNEGSKA (reference sequence). CDR3 length equals 14 residues. V lost 5 bases to trimming and J lost 4 bases; unmatched junction nucleotides: 6. CDR3 in DNA: TGCAGTGCTCCGGGACAGGGGGTGAGCACTGAAGCTTTCTTT. It encodes CSAPGQGVSTEAFF.

This clonotype occurred a few times. The rearrangement joins TRBV10-2 to TRBJ2-1, with D possibly being TRBD1 (6 bases). V was cut by 8 bases and J by 1 base, with 15 bases left in between. The CDR3 contains 15 residues. Germline loops: CDR1 WSHSY, CDR2 SAAADI. The DNA of the CDR3 is TGCGCCAGCGGTCCGGGACACCATTCCTACAATGAGCAGTTCTTC. Translated: CASGPGHHSYNEQFF.